This T cell receptor beta chain is drawn from a study of neoadjuvant anti-PD-1 for oral cavity cancer. Patients had newly diagnosed, untreated stage II-IVA oral cavity squamous cell carcinoma. Concerning this clone: Its antigen is currently unknown.

The protocol was immunoSEQ multiplex PCR, while the TCRdb copy is restricted to in-frame clones and leaves out a portion. Of tens of thousands of clones in the sample, 65% to 85% are singletons; the top ten hold roughly 3.5%. The V and J ends lost 3 bases and 4 bases respectively, with 12 bases between them. The CDR3 is 14 residues long. CDR1 is GTSNPN, CDR2 SVGIG, per germline (reference sequence). The study, taken as a whole, reports: Non-responders to neoadjuvant nivolumab had significantly more clonal PBMC T cells than responders.

The input for sequencing was PBMCs, taken before nivolumab (anti-PD-1) treatment. The receptor was isolated from a person between 35 and 79 years old with oral cavity squamous cell carcinoma. The genes are TRBV30 and TRBJ1-4; unclear D gene. The CDR3 DNA sequence: TGTGCCTGGAGGAAAGGGCGGAATAATGAAAAACTGTTTTTT. It translates to CAWRKGRNNEKLFF.